This T cell receptor beta chain was sequenced for a study of T cell responses to AZD1222 COVID-19 vaccine listed by TCRdb under 2021. With respect to the entire study: TCR sequencing was performed for 230 to 250 trial participants, of whom about 200 were given two doses of AZD1222 and approximately 25 were given two doses of MenACWY control vaccine. Trial participants were enrolled into age subgroups of 18-55, 56-69 and 70-plus years, which contained around 150, 28 and 57 TCR-sequenced participants, respectively. General study outcomes and caveats: Spike-specific TCR breadth and depth rose significantly after two AZD1222 doses compared with day 0 and with MenACWY recipients. Reportedly, almost half of the unique spike-specific TCRs recognized epitopes lying outside the regions that are mutated in the B.1.351 and B.1.1.7 variants. Only 5 to 7 AZD1222 recipients were SARS-CoV-2 seropositive at baseline, limiting conclusions about previously exposed vaccinees. Most participants were white British and females outnumbered males, and the authors suggested that clonal diversity may have been underestimated. The whole spike protein was spanned by vaccine-associated CD4 TCRs, and dominant responses were seen in regions 160-218 and 743-854. The 56-69-year group was small, and its depth increase did not reach significance, likely because of low power. Because no day 14 peak-response samples were available, repertoires were characterized only after the peak T cell response.

CDR1 and CDR2 are read off the germline V gene (reference sequence) as LNHDA and SQIVND. V was cut back by 8 bases and J by 0 bases, leaving a gap of 14 bases between them. Spanning cysteine to phenylalanine, the CDR3 consists of 15 amino acids. Only CDR3 DNA remains: 45 bases, in frame from the first base. The CDR3 regions of human TCRbeta chains were subjected to immunosequencing. Per the authors' processing: TCRs in the repertoires were matched against a reference library of SARS-CoV-2-specific TCRs that had been generated with the MIRA antigen-specificity platform. Breadth meant the fraction of unique TCRs that were SARS-CoV-2-associated, whereas depth meant the fraction of total T cells that were SARS-CoV-2-associated. Each spike-specific TCR was assigned to its reactive spike region and to a CD4 or CD8 class using the MIRA data. Log10-transformed breadth and depth values were compared by one-way ANOVA with Sidak's multiple comparisons tests. The immuneACCESS repertoire file appears here via TCRdb, limited to in-frame rearrangements. These files lack a portion of the clones; in checked studies, under half of the deficit traces to unresolved V genes, and the cause of the others is not known. D and trimming were read from the DNA, whereas the V and J calls and clone size are those reported in that table. Across this sample there are roughly 110,000 clones, with roughly nine tenths seen only once. 4.8% of the sample goes to the ten largest clones.

Interpreted using the paper, the time point label stands for: about 28 days (+/-7) after the second vaccine dose. AZD1222 recipients given second doses at about 4 weeks or at about 12 weeks were pooled, since spike-specific TCR depth and breadth were not found to differ between the two schedules. Vaccinee samples came from UK trials COV001 and COV002, including a single-blind randomized controlled phase 2/3 trial of AZD1222 (ChAdOx1 nCoV-19) in healthy adults. For TCRbeta chain sequencing, PBMC samples were collected from trial participants at day 0 and at day 28 after the second dose. Comment on this clone: This receptor's antigen is unknown. Nothing much larger sits one base from this clone, and base qualities are not available.

The starting material was peripheral blood, obtained 28 days after the second AZD1222 dose. The rearranged chain carries TRBV19 and TRBJ1-3; the D region possibly corresponds to TRBD1 (6 bases align). The sequence came from an adult who received the AZD1222 COVID-19 vaccine. CDR3 protein: CASLMGHSSGNTIYF. The sequenced DNA: TGTGCCAGTTTGATGGGACATTCCTCTGGAAACACCATATATTTT. The CDR3, completed at both ends by the reference TRBV19 and TRBJ1-3 genes, gives the full variable domain DGGITQSPKYLFRKEGQNVTLSCEQNLNHDAMYWYRQDPGQGLRLIYYSQIVNDFQKGDIAEGYSVSREKKESFPLTVTSAQKNPTAFYLCASLMGHSSGNTIYFGEGSWLTVV.